This T cell receptor beta chain was recovered during a study of cytomegalovirus exposure and HLA in healthy donors. The study's findings and limits: Within the 95 to 150 validation repertoires, first-cohort TCR clusters tended to co-occur, according to a later analysis. The investigators catalogued 150 to 200 TCR beta chains as cytomegalovirus-associated. Accounts indicate the classifier identified cytomegalovirus status with strong specificity and sensitivity.

About this clone itself: Its antigen is not known.

Sequencing was performed with immunoSEQ multiplex PCR; in TCRdb, only in-frame clones are kept and a portion is missing. The data contain 200,000 to 250,000 clones, around four fifths of them singletons. There are 16 residues in the CDR3. Germline V lookup: CDR1 MNHEY, CDR2 SMNVEV (reference sequence). V trimming: 0 bases; J trimming: 4 bases; junction bases outside the gene matches: 6. The donors were part of the validation cohort, which consisted of over a hundred subjects and was separate from the first cohort of about 670 subjects. This receptor was obtained from a woman in her twenties or thirties in good health and CMV-seropositive. The sample consisted of PBMCs. This rearrangement joins TRBV27 to TRBJ2-1; 7 nucleotides align to TRBD2. As DNA, the CDR3 is TGTGCCAGCAGTTTATCGTTGATAGCGGGTTACAATGAGCAGTTCTTC. Protein sequence: CASSLSLIAGYNEQFF.